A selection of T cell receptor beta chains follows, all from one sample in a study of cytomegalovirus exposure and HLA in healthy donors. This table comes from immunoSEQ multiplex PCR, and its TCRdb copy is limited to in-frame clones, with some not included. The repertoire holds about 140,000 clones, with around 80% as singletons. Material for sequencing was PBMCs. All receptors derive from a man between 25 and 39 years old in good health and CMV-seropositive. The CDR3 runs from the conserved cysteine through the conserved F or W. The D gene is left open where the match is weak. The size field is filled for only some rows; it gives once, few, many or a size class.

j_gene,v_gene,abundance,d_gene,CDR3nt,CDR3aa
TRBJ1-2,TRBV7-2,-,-,TGTGCCAGCAGCTCTCACGAGGACTATGGCTACACCTTC,CASSSHEDYGYTF
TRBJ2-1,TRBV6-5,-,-,TGTGCCAGCAGAAACCCGACTCGGAGTGAGCAGTTCTTC,CASRNPTRSEQFF
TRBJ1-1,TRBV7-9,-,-,TGTGCCAGCAGCTCGCAGTTGGGGGGAAGGGCTGAAGCTTTCTTT,CASSSQLGGRAEAFF
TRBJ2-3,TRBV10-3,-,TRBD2,TGTGCCATTAGCGGGGGACAACCTAGCACAGATACGCAGTATTTT,CAISGGQPSTDTQYF
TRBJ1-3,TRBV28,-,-,TGTGCCAGCAGTCCGACACACACTTCTGGAAACACCATATATTTT,CASSPTHTSGNTIYF
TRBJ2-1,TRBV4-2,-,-,TGTGCCAGCAGCCAAGTGGGGACTGTGGTTGGATACAATGAGCAGTTCTTC,CASSQVGTVVGYNEQFF
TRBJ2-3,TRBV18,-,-,TGTGCCAGCTCACGGGAGGAGGATACGCAGTATTTT,CASSREEDTQYF
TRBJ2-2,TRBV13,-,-,TGTGCCAGCAGCTTATCGCGCCTACACGGGGGCACCGGGGAGCTGTTTTTT,CASSLSRLHGGTGELFF
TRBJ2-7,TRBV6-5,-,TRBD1,TGTGCCAGCAGTTCCACCGGGACAGTCCCTCACTACGAGCAGTACTTC,CASSSTGTVPHYEQYF
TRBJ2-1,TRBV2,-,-,TGTGCCAGCAAGCGGAGCGGCGACTACAATGAGCAGTTCTTC,CASKRSGDYNEQFF
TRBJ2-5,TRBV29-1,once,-,TGCAGCGTTGAAGATAGTGAGGAAGAGACCCAGTACTTC,CSVEDSEEETQYF
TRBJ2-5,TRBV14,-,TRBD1,TGTGCCAGCAGCCAAAACAGGGGGCAGGAGGCCCAGTACTTC,CASSQNRGQEAQYF
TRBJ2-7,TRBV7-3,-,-,TGTGCCAGCAGTCCAGGGGACACCTACGAGCAGTACTTC,CASSPGDTYEQYF
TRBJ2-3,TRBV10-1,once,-,TGCGCCAGCAGTGATCAGTTCACAGATACGCAGTATTTT,CASSDQFTDTQYF
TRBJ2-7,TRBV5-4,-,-,TGTGCCAGCAGCCCCGTGGGACAATTTTACGAGCAGTACTTC,CASSPVGQFYEQYF